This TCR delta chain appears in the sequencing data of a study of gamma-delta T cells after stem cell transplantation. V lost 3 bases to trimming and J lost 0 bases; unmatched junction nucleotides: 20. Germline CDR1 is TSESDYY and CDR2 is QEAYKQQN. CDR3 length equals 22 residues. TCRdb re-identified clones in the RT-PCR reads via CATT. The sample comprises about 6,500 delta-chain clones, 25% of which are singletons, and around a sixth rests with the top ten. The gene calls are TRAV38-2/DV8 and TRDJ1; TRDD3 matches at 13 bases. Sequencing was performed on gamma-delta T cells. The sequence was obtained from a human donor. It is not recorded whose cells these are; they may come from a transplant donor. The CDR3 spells CAYRITSYVRLGDTTYTDKLIF. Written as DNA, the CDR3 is TGTGCTTATAGGATTACTTCCTACGTGAGACTGGGGGATACGACTTACACCGATAAACTCATCTTT.